This TCR beta chain was obtained from a study of T cell responses to AZD1222 COVID-19 vaccine. Remarks on this clone: Its antigen is not known.

Points from the study as a whole: Females outnumbered males among donors, who were mostly white British; clonal diversity was possibly underestimated. Two AZD1222 doses significantly raised spike-specific TCR breadth and depth over controls.

Germline lookup yields CDR1 SGHAT and CDR2 FQNNGV. CDR3 length equals 12 residues. Trimming shortened V by 5 bases and J by 5 bases, and 8 bases separated the two germline ends. Profiling relied on immunoSEQ multiplex PCR, and the TCRdb table lists in-frame clones only, not all of them. The sample records 150,000 or so clones, 82% being singletons. This clonotype was obtained from an adult in good health. This chain uses TRBV11-2 with TRBJ2-3, with D unresolved. Source: peripheral blood, taken on day 0 of MenACWY control vaccination. The CDR3 is CASSPLVDTQYF. The CDR3 DNA reads TGTGCCAGCAGCCCCTTAGTAGATACGCAGTATTTT.